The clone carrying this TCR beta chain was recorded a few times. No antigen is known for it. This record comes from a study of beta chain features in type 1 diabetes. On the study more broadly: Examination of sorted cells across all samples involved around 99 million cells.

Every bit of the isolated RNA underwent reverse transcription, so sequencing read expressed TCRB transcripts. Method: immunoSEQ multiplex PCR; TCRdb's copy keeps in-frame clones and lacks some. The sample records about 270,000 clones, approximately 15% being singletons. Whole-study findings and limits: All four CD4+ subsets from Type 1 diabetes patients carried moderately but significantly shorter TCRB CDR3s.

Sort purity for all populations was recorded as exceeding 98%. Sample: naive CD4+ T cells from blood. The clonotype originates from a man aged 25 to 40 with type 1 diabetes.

The DNA for the CDR3 is TGTGCCAGCACGGACAGGGTTCGATACGAGCAGTACTTC. Translated: CASTDRVRYEQYF. The chain couples TRBV28 to TRBJ2-7; 8 nucleotides align to TRBD1. The CDR3 covers 13 residues. V was clipped by 7 bases and J by 4 bases; unmatched bases: 6. Germline V lookup: CDR1 MDHEN, CDR2 SYDVKM.